This T cell receptor beta chain was sequenced in a study of T cell changes during pregnancy in multiple sclerosis. Libraries were prepared by immunoSEQ multiplex PCR; TCRdb keeps only in-frame clonotypes and omits some of them. The table records 57,000 or so clones, approximately 90% of them present only once. The clonotype comes from a female donor with multiple sclerosis, enrolled in a pregnancy study. The sample in question was peripheral blood, obtained in the second trimester of pregnancy.

The CDR3 DNA reads as TGCGCCAGCAGCCAAGACGCGGAAGAGACCCAGTACTTC. Residues: CASSQDAEETQYF. This chain uses TRBV4-3 with TRBJ2-5, with D hard to call. The V and J ends lost 0 bases and 3 bases respectively, with 5 bases between them. Germline loops: CDR1 LGHNA, CDR2 YSLEER. This CDR3 spans 13 amino acids.